The 29 T cell receptor beta chains listed next were all sequenced from one sample in a study of early stage breast cancer tumors. Sequencing used immunoSEQ multiplex PCR; TCRdb keeps in-frame clones, though not all of them. Counted here are about 3,300 clones, 64% occurring once; the ten biggest clones make up roughly 15%. The sample comprised breast tumor tissue. These receptors were collected from a person aged 35-50 years with breast cancer.

J is TRBJ2-3 and V is TRBV28; 7 bases align to TRBD2. The V gene's germline CDR1 is MDHEN and CDR2 SYDVKM. The J segment lost 6 bases and the V segment lost 4 bases, leaving 4 bases of the junction unmatched. The CDR3 length is 13 residues. For the CDR3, the DNA is TGTGCCAGCAGTTGGGGGGGAGGTGATACGCAGTATTTT. It translates to CASSWGGGDTQYF.

Judged by abundance, this clone is large. The rearrangement joins TRBV15 to TRBJ2-7, with D maybe TRBD2 (6 bases). Germline lookup yields CDR1 LNHNV and CDR2 YYDKDF (reference sequence). The CDR3 sequence is 14 residues long. The germline V and J ends were trimmed by 0 bases and 7 bases, with 13 bases remaining between them. In nucleotides, the CDR3 is TGTGCCACCAGCAGAGATTTGGGGGGTTGGGAGCAGTACTTC. It is translated as CATSRDLGGWEQYF.

This clone was picked up a small number of times. The CDR3 region is CASSLGQGAKNTEAFF. CDR3 coding DNA: TGTGCCAGCAGCTTAGGACAGGGGGCTAAGAACACTGAAGCTTTCTTT. The chain combines TRBV11-2 with TRBJ1-1; 10 bases agree with TRBD1. V lost 1 base and J lost 1; bases outside the gene matches: 3. Germline V lookup: CDR1 SGHAT, CDR2 FQNNGV. The CDR3 is 16 residues long.

This clone occurred a few times. This chain links TRBV11-1 with TRBJ1-2, with 7 nucleotides matching TRBD1. The V segment lost 5 bases and the J segment 6 bases; nucleotides outside the gene matches: 3. Germline values: CDR1 SGHAT, CDR2 FQDESV (reference sequence). The CDR3 consists of 12 residues. The CDR3: CASSQTGNGYTF. The CDR3 DNA reads as TGTGCCAGCAGCCAGACAGGGAATGGCTACACCTTC.

Concerning this clone: In the same sample, other DNA sequences code for this CDR3. The chain carries TRBV2 and TRBJ2-7; D might be TRBD1 (5 bases). Germline CDR1 reads SNHLY; CDR2 reads FYNNEI. Between the trimmed V and J ends, which lost 8 bases and 3 bases, there was a span of 11 bases. The CDR3 extends over 12 amino acids. The CDR3 loop is CASLRGGYEQYF. CDR3 bases: TGTGCCAGCTTAAGGGGTGGCTACGAGCAGTACTTC.

This clone was detected a few times. This chain connects TRBV11-2 to TRBJ2-1, with TRBD2 identical over 10 bases. The CDR3 contains 19 residues. Germline loops: CDR1 SGHAT, CDR2 FQNNGV. V shed 4 bases and J 1 base; nucleotides not matched to a gene: 13. The CDR3 sequence: CASSSQGLATLRSYNEQFF. CDR3 nucleotide sequence: TGTGCCAGCAGCTCACAGGGACTAGCGACTCTGAGGTCCTACAATGAGCAGTTCTTC.

The chain links TRBV12-5 to TRBJ2-2, with D possibly matching TRBD1 (6 bases). The V and J ends lost 0 bases and 8 bases respectively, with 13 bases between them. Germline V gives CDR1 LGHNT, CDR2 FRNRAP. This CDR3 is built from 15 residues. The CDR3 reads CASGLVQGSVGELFF. The DNA of the CDR3 is TGTGCTAGTGGTTTGGTACAGGGATCGGTGGGGGAGCTGTTTTTT.

V and J are TRBV7-9 and TRBJ2-4, with a possible D match to TRBD1 (5 bases). This CDR3 is 15 amino acids long. V dropped 2 bases and J dropped 0 bases, with 8 bases sitting between them. CDR1 and CDR2 (germline): SEHNR, FQNEAQ (reference sequence). CDR3 nucleotides: TGTGCCAGCAGCTTACAGGGATTAGCCAAAAACATTCAGTACTTC. Encoded protein: CASSLQGLAKNIQYF.

J is TRBJ2-5 and V is TRBV5-1; tentatively, D is TRBD2 (6 bases). CDR3 size: 15 residues. The ends were cut back, 0 bases at V and 1 base at J, with 10 bases in the middle. Germline values: CDR1 SGHRS, CDR2 YFSETQ. The CDR3 DNA sequence: TGCGCCAGCAGCTTGGGAGGTAGCGGCCAAGAGACCCAGTACTTC. Residues: CASSLGGSGQETQYF.

This sequence joins TRBV5-1 and TRBJ1-1, with D maybe TRBD1 (6 bases). Germline assignment: CDR1 SGHRS and CDR2 YFSETQ. Deletions cut 4 bases from V and 4 bases from J, with 17 bases between. There are 15 residues in the CDR3. The CDR3 sequence: CASSPQRGAATEAFF. The CDR3 DNA reads TGCGCCAGCAGCCCCCAACGGGGGGCGGCCACTGAAGCTTTCTTT.

The chain has TRBV4-1 and TRBJ2-1; 8 positions match TRBD2. Germline V gives CDR1 MGHRA, CDR2 YSYEKL. The CDR3 extends over 18 amino acids. V trimming: 0 bases; J trimming: 0 bases; junction bases outside the gene matches: 7. Written as DNA, the CDR3 is TGCGCCAGCAGCCAAGAGCGTAGCGGGATAGGCTCCTACAATGAGCAGTTCTTC. Its translation is CASSQERSGIGSYNEQFF.

This clone occurred a few times. The chain links TRBV29-1 to TRBJ2-2; no firm D call. V was clipped by 4 bases and J by 3 bases, with 6 bases between them. Germline values: CDR1 SQVTM, CDR2 ANQGSEA. The CDR3 has 12 residues. CDR3 DNA: TGCAGCGTTGTTAAGGACACCGGGGAGCTGTTTTTT. Amino acids: CSVVKDTGELFF.

This sequence joins TRBV19 and TRBJ2-2; D ambiguous. CDR1 and CDR2 (germline): LNHDA, SQIVND (reference sequence). The germline V and J ends were trimmed by 5 bases and 7 bases, with 8 bases remaining between them. The CDR3 covers 12 residues. CDR3 residues: CASSPVSGELFF. CDR3 nucleotide sequence: TGTGCCAGTAGTCCAGTAAGCGGGGAGCTGTTTTTT.

The chain is built from TRBV11-2 and TRBJ2-7; 10 positions match TRBD2. J gave up 6 bases and V 1 base, and 6 bases lay outside the gene matches. CDR1 SGHAT and CDR2 FQNNGV come from the germline V gene. This CDR3 contains 15 residues. CDR3 sequence (DNA): TGTGCCAGCAGCTTAGTTCTAGCGGGAGCATCCGAGCAGTACTTC. Protein sequence: CASSLVLAGASEQYF.

The chain is built from TRBV11-2 and TRBJ1-1; a possible D gene is TRBD1 (6 bases). From germline, CDR1 is SGHAT and CDR2 FQNNGV. Between the trimmed V and J ends, which lost 1 base and 2 bases, there was a span of 8 bases. The CDR3 runs 14 residues. The CDR3 DNA reads as TGTGCCAGCAGCTTAGGAGGGACAAACACTGAAGCTTTCTTT. Translation gives CASSLGGTNTEAFF.

This clone was seen a handful of times. This sequence joins TRBV19 and TRBJ1-2; TRBD1 aligns across 7 bases. Germline values: CDR1 LNHDA, CDR2 SQIVND (reference sequence). V was clipped by 4 bases and J by 6 bases; unmatched bases: 8. The CDR3 covers 14 residues. In nucleotides, the CDR3 is TGTGCCAGTAGTAGAGCCGGGACAGAGGATGGCTACACCTTC. Encoded protein: CASSRAGTEDGYTF.

The chain employs TRBV5-8 and TRBJ1-2; D uncertain. This CDR3 has 14 amino acids. The ends were cut back, 3 bases at V and 4 bases at J, with 13 bases in the middle. Germline V lookup: CDR1 SGHTS, CDR2 YDEGEE. The CDR3 region is CASSSGPLFYGYTF. CDR3 coding DNA: TGTGCCAGCAGCTCCGGGCCGCTCTTCTATGGCTACACCTTC.

The rearrangement uses TRBV29-1 and TRBJ2-5; D is ambiguous. This CDR3 region has 14 residues. V gave up 7 bases and J gave up 2 bases, with 17 bases separating them. CDR1 and CDR2 from the germline V gene are SQVTM and ANQGSEA. The CDR3 DNA reads as TGCAGCGCTGGGGTTAGGTTTGCACAAGAGACCCAGTACTTC. This codes for CSAGVRFAQETQYF.

The sample holds a few counts of this clone. The rearrangement links TRBV6-1 to TRBJ2-6, with D hard to call. This CDR3 contains 15 residues. Deletions cut 3 bases from V and 0 bases from J, with 6 bases between. The germline gives CDR1 MNHNS, CDR2 SASEGT. The CDR3: CASSDDPSGANVLTF. The CDR3 coding sequence is TGTGCCAGCAGTGATGACCCCTCTGGGGCCAACGTCCTGACTTTC.

The chain couples TRBV19 to TRBJ2-5; D gene ambiguous. The CDR3 spans 15 residues. The germline CDR1 and CDR2 sequences are LNHDA and SQIVND (reference sequence). V was shortened by 2 bases and J by 1 base, with 11 bases between the two germline ends. The CDR3 is CASSIFPSPQETQYF. As DNA, the CDR3 is TGTGCCAGTAGTATATTCCCATCCCCCCAAGAGACCCAGTACTTC.

The CDR3: CASSRGPSYGYTF. CDR3 DNA sequence: TGTGCCAGCAGTCGGGGCCCGTCCTATGGCTACACCTTC. The chain couples TRBV6-4 to TRBJ1-2; tentatively, D is TRBD1 (5 bases). The V and J ends lost 5 bases and 4 bases respectively, with 11 bases between them. Per the germline V gene, CDR1 is MRHNA and CDR2 is SNTAGT. The length of the CDR3 is 13 residues.

This clone occurred once. J is TRBJ2-1 and V is TRBV11-2; the match to TRBD1 covers 11 bases. CDR1 is SGHAT, CDR2 FQNNGV, per germline. V dropped 0 bases and J dropped 7; count of bases not matched to a gene: 8. The length of the CDR3 is 17 residues. The DNA of the CDR3 is TGTGCCAGCAGCTTAGACTCCGGGACAGGGGGAAGGAATGAGCAGTTCTTC. It encodes CASSLDSGTGGRNEQFF.

The chain recombines TRBV19 with TRBJ1-5; D gene ambiguous. This CDR3 is 13 amino acids long. Trimming removed 1 base at V and 4 bases at J, with 5 bases between. Germline assignment: CDR1 LNHDA and CDR2 SQIVND (reference sequence). This CDR3 reads CASSIASNQPQHF. In nucleotides, the CDR3 is TGTGCCAGTAGTATAGCCAGTAATCAGCCCCAGCATTTT.

The chain links TRBV7-3 to TRBJ2-3; tentatively, D is TRBD1 (6 bases). CDR1 is SGHTA, CDR2 FQGTGA, per germline. The CDR3 spans 13 residues. Trimming stripped 4 bases from V and 4 bases from J, with 9 bases between. The CDR3 loop reads CASSWTDSDTQYF. CDR3 nucleotide sequence: TGTGCCAGCAGCTGGACAGATTCAGATACGCAGTATTTT.

The V gene is TRBV2, the J gene TRBJ2-7; no clear D gene. CDR1 is SNHLY, CDR2 FYNNEI, per germline. The V gene lost 7 bases and the J gene lost 3 bases, with 22 bases spanning the gap. The CDR3 totals 16 residues. For the CDR3, the DNA is TGTGCCAGCACCGAGCTTACGGCCCAGGTGGTCTACGAGCAGTACTTC. Its protein product is CASTELTAQVVYEQYF. Full variable domain (outside the CDR3, taken from reference TRBV2 and TRBJ2-7): EPEVTQTPSHQVTQMGQEVILRCVPISNHLYFYWYRQILGQKVEFLVSFYNNEISEKSEIFDDQFSVERPDGSNFTLKIRSTKLEDSAMYFCASTELTAQVVYEQYFGPGTRLTVT.

The rearrangement joins TRBV18 to TRBJ1-2, with D possibly matching TRBD1 (5 bases). Trimming cost V 2 bases and J 8 bases, with 18 bases left between them. This CDR3 comprises 15 residues. The V gene's germline CDR1 is KGHSH and CDR2 LQKENI. The CDR3 DNA sequence: TGTGCCAGCTCACCAACTCAAGGGGATAAGAACGGCTACACCTTC. Translated: CASSPTQGDKNGYTF.

The chain joins TRBV28 to TRBJ1-1; D remains unclear. V lost 7 bases and J 2 bases, leaving 8 bases between the germline ends. The CDR3 spans 12 residues. CDR1 and CDR2 from the germline V gene are MDHEN and SYDVKM. In nucleotides, the CDR3 is TGTGCCAGCATGCGCCATAACACTGAAGCTTTCTTT. It encodes CASMRHNTEAFF.

The V call is TRBV29-1, the J call TRBJ1-2, with D perhaps TRBD1 (5 bases). With 6 bases removed from V and 2 bases from J, the gap between germline ends came to 13 bases. The CDR3 has 13 residues. In germline, CDR1 is SQVTM, CDR2 ANQGSEA. The CDR3 DNA follows: TGCAGCGTCGAACCGGGGGGGAACTATGGCTACACCTTC. Residues: CSVEPGGNYGYTF. Full variable domain (remainder filled in from reference TRBV29-1 and TRBJ1-2): SAVISQKPSRDICQRGTSLTIQCQVDSQVTMMFWYRQQPGQSLTLIATANQGSEATYESGFVIDKFPISRPNLTFSTLTVSNMSPEDSSIYLCSVEPGGNYGYTFGSGTRLTVV.

The rearrangement uses TRBV19 and TRBJ1-1, with 9 bases that match TRBD1. Per germline, CDR1 LNHDA and CDR2 SQIVND (reference sequence). The CDR3 extends over 15 amino acids. V lost 3 bases and J lost 2; bases outside the gene matches: 4. The CDR3, as DNA: TGTGCCAGTAGTATTGGGGACAGGGATAACACTGAAGCTTTCTTT. Residues: CASSIGDRDNTEAFF.